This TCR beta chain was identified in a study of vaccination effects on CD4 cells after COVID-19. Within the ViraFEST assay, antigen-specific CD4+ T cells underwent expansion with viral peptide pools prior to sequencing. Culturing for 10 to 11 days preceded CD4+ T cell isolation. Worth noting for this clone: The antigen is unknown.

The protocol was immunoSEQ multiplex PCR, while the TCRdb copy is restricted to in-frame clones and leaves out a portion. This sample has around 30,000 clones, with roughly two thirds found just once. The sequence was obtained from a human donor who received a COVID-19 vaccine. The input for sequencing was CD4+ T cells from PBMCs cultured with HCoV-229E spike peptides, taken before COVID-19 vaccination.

The CDR3 here is CASSQDMAAGGYEQYF. CDR3 nucleotides: TGCGCCAGCAGCCAAGATATGGCGGCAGGGGGCTACGAGCAGTACTTC. The chain uses TRBV4-1 and TRBJ2-7; 7 bases fit TRBD1. CDR3 length: 16 residues. J was trimmed by 3 bases and V by 0 bases; bases with no gene match: 8. CDR1 is MGHRA, CDR2 YSYEKL, per germline.